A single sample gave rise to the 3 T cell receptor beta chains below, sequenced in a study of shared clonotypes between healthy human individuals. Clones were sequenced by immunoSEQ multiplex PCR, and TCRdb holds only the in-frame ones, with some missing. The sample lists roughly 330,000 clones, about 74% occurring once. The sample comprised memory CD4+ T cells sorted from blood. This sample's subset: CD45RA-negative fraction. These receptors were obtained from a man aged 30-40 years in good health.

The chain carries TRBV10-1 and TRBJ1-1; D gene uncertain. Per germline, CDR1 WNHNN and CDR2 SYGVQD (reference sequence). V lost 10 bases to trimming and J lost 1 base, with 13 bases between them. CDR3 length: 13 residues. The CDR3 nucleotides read TGCGCCATCGACGGCGGAACGAACACTGAAGCTTTCTTT. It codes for CAIDGGTNTEAFF.

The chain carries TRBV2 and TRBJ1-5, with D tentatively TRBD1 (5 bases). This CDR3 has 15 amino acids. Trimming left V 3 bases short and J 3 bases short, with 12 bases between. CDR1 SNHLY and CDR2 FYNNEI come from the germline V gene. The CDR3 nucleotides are TGTGCCAGCAGTGAGGTCAGGGCCAACAATCAGCCCCAGCATTTT. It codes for CASSEVRANNQPQHF. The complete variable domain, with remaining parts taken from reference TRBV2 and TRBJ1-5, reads EPEVTQTPSHQVTQMGQEVILRCVPISNHLYFYWYRQILGQKVEFLVSFYNNEISEKSEIFDDQFSVERPDGSNFTLKIRSTKLEDSAMYFCASSEVRANNQPQHFGDGTRLSIL.

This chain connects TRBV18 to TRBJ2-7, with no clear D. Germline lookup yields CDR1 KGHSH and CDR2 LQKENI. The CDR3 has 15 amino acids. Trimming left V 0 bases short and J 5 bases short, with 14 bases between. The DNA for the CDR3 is TGTGCCAGCTCACCACCTAGTGTCGCTTCCCACGAGCAGTACTTC. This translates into CASSPPSVASHEQYF.